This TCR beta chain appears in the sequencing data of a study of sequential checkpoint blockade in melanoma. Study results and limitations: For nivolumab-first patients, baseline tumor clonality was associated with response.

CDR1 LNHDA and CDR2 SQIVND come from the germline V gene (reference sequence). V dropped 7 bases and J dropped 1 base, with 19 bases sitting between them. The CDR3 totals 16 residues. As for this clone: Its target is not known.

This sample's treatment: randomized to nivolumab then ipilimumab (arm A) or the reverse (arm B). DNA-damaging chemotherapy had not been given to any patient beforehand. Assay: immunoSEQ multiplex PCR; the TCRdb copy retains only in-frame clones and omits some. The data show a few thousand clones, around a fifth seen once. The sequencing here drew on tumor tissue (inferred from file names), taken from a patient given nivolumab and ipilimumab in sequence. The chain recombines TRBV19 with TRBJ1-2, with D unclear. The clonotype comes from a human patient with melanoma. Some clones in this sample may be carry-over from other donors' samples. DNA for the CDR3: TGTGCCAGTACCTCTCTAACCTGGGGAGTTAACTATGGCTACACCTTC. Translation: CASTSLTWGVNYGYTF.